The 3 T cell receptor beta chains below all came from one sample that was sequenced in a study of T cell responses to AZD1222 COVID-19 vaccine. Profiling relied on immunoSEQ multiplex PCR, and the TCRdb table lists in-frame clones only, not all of them. The table shows under 130,000 clones, with over 85% occurring only once. The sample here was peripheral blood, taken on day 0 of AZD1222 vaccination. The receptor set was obtained from an adult in good health.

The chain couples TRBV7-3 to TRBJ2-1; 9 bases are a match to TRBD1. With V trimmed by 4 bases and J by 4 bases, 5 bases remained unmatched. The germline gives CDR1 SGHTA, CDR2 FQGTGA. The CDR3 is 15 residues long. CDR3 nucleotides: TGTGCCAGCAGCTCTGGGACAGGGCAGTACAATGAGCAGTTCTTC. Translation: CASSSGTGQYNEQFF.

V is TRBV5-1 and J is TRBJ1-1; no firm D call. CDR1 and CDR2 from the germline V gene are SGHRS and YFSETQ. This CDR3 comprises 15 residues. V dropped 2 bases and J dropped 2 bases, with 13 bases sitting between them. The CDR3 DNA follows: TGCGCCAGCAGCTTTGAACCGGGCGGTAACACTGAAGCTTTCTTT. Its protein is CASSFEPGGNTEAFF.

V and J are TRBV28 and TRBJ1-2; D is uncertain. CDR1 is MDHEN, CDR2 SYDVKM, per germline. The CDR3 consists of 12 residues. Between the trimmed V and J ends, which lost 2 bases and 8 bases, there was a span of 9 bases. CDR3 residues: CASSLRMTGYTF. The CDR3 DNA reads TGTGCCAGCAGTTTAAGGATGACCGGCTACACCTTC.